Only a few counts were recorded for the clone carrying this T cell receptor (beta chain). Germline lookup yields CDR1 SGHRS and CDR2 YFSETQ. The trim removed 0 bases at V and 5 bases at J, leaving 5 bases unmatched. CDR3 length: 14 residues. The entry originates in a study of T-cell memory formation after mild COVID-19. Across the study: Largely, TCR clusters stayed within a single donor.

A single record per CDR3 protein comes from TCRdb applying MiXCR to the 5' RACE reads. The table shows 120,000 or so distinct CDR3 sequences, with roughly 15% occurring only once. The sample consisted of PBMCs or a T cell subset sorted from them (not recorded which). The chain couples TRBV5-1 to TRBJ2-7, with 7 bases lining up with TRBD1. This sequence originates from an adult woman who had mild COVID-19 (a few samples of this study predate the infection). Cell type and time point are not known. In DNA form, the CDR3 reads TGCGCCAGCAGCTTGGGGACAGGTGGTCACGAGCAGTACTTC. It encodes CASSLGTGGHEQYF.